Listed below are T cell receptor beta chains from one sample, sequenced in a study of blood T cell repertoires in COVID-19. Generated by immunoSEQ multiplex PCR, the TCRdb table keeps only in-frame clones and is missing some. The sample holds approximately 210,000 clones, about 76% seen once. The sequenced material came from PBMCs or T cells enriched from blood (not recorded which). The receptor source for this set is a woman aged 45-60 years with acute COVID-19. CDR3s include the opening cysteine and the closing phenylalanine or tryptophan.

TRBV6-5,CASSSPRQGAYGYTF
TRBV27,CASRTRTATNEKLFF
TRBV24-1,CATSDRRQGVSETQYF
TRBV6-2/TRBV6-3,CASGSRSSYNEQFF
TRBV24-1,CATSEAEQPQHF
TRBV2,CASRVEASNSGANVLTF
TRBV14,CASSQGGGTRDNEQFF
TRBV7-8,CASSLRSNAIYGYTF
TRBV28,CASSSGQALAKNIQYF
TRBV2,CASSEREGRNQPQHF
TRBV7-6,CASSLTSSSYEQYF
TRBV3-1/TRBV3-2,CASSRKMGGNTEAFF
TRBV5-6,CASSSYRLAGVIEQFF
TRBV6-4,CASSYRGADTQYF
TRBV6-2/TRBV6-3,CASSYGGGASLREQYF
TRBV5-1,CASSASPGLAQKENYNEQFF
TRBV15,CATSGRQGAYEQYF
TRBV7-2,CASLGGAGDYGYTF
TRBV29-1,CSVQIQGASPLHF
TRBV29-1,CSVGSSYGYTF
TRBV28,CASSPGLAYNEQFF
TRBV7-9,CASSFLILADQETQYF
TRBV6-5,CASSWDRSLGTQYF
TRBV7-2,CASSLGAKETQYF
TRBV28,CASSLGGLNTEAFF
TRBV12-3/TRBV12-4,CASRQGADQPQHF
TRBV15,CATSRDISGRLLDTQYF
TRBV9,CASSWGRDLEQFF
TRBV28,CASRSSGTGGYEQYF
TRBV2,CASSELFNEQFF
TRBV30,CAWSSGGASQPQHF
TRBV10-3,CAIAGTPYEQYF
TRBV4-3,CASSQQDRVGNEQFF
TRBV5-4,CASSWPSGGNEQYF
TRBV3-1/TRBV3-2,CASSQDGQGDGNEQFF
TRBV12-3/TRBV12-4,CASSLGPQQFF
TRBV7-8,CASSYAGLGLGLETQYF
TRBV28,CASSDIIAGGSYNEQFF
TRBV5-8,CASTKNPGGDSNQPQHF
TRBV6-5,CASSSDREGVGYTF